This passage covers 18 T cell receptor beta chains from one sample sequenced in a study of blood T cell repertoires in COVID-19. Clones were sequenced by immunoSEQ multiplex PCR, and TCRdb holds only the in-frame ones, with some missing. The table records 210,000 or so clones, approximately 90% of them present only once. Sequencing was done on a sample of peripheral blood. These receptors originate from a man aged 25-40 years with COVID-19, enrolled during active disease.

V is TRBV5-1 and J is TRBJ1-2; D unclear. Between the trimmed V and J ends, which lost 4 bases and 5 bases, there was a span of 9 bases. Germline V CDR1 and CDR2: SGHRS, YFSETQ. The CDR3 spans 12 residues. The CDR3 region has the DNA TGCGCCAGCAGCCTCGGAGGGTATGGCTACACCTTC. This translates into CASSLGGYGYTF.

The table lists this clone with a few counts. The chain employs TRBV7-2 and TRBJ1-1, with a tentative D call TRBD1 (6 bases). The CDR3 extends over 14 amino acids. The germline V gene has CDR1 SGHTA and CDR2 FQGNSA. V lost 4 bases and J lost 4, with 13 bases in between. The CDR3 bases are TGTGCCAGCAGCTGGGCAGGGGTGGTCACTGAAGCTTTCTTT. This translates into CASSWAGVVTEAFF.

CDR3 loop: CASSLGAGYLSYEQYF. The CDR3 nucleotides are TGTGCCAGCAGCTTAGGTGCAGGCTACCTCTCCTACGAGCAGTACTTC. The gene calls are TRBV7-9 and TRBJ2-7, with no clear D. V lost 1 base to trimming and J lost 0 bases, with 13 bases between them. In germline, CDR1 is SEHNR, CDR2 FQNEAQ (reference sequence). This CDR3 region has 16 residues.

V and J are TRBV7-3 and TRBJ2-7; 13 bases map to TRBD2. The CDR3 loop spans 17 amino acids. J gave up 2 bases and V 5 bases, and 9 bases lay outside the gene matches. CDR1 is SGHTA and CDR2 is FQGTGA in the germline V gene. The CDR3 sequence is CASSLQGTSGDPYEQYF. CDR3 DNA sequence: TGTGCCAGCAGCCTCCAGGGGACTAGCGGGGATCCCTACGAGCAGTACTTC.

CDR3 nucleotides: TGTGCCAGTACCCCTGAGGGGCAGGGGGCATCTGGAAACACCATATATTTT. It codes for CASTPEGQGASGNTIYF. The J gene is TRBJ1-3, the V gene TRBV19, with TRBD1 identical over 8 bases. Trimming at V came to 7 bases and at J to 1 base, leaving 12 bases not matched to a gene. The CDR3 loop spans 17 amino acids. Per the germline V gene, CDR1 is LNHDA and CDR2 is SQIVND (reference sequence).

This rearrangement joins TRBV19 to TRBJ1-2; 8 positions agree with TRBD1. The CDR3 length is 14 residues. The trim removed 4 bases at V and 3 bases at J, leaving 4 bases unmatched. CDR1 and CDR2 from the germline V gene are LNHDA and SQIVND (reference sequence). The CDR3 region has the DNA TGTGCCAGTAGTAGGGACAGGACGTACTATGGCTACACCTTC. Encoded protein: CASSRDRTYYGYTF.

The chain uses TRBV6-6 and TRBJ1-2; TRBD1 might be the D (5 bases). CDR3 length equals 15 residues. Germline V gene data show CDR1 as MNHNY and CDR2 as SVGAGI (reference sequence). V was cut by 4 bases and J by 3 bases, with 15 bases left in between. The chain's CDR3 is CASSSTHQGDYGYTF. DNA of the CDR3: TGTGCCAGCAGTTCTACTCACCAGGGTGACTATGGCTACACCTTC.

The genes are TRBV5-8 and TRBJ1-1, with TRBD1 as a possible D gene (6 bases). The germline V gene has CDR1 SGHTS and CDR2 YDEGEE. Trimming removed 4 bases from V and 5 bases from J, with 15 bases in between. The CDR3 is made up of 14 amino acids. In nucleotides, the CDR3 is TGTGCCAGCAGCCTGACAGGCCTATGGACTGAAGCTTTCTTT. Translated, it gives CASSLTGLWTEAFF.

The CDR3 spells CASKGGVFTDTQYF. CDR3 DNA: TGTGCCAGCAAGGGGGGGGTCTTCACAGATACGCAGTATTTT. The V gene is TRBV2, the J gene TRBJ2-3; maybe TRBD2 (7 bases). The germline gives CDR1 SNHLY, CDR2 FYNNEI. The V gene lost 7 bases and the J gene lost 2 bases, with 13 bases spanning the gap. The CDR3 loop spans 14 amino acids. The variable domain in full, with the rest retrieved from reference TRBV2 and TRBJ2-3, is EPEVTQTPSHQVTQMGQEVILRCVPISNHLYFYWYRQILGQKVEFLVSFYNNEISEKSEIFDDQFSVERPDGSNFTLKIRSTKLEDSAMYFCASKGGVFTDTQYFGPGTRLTVL.

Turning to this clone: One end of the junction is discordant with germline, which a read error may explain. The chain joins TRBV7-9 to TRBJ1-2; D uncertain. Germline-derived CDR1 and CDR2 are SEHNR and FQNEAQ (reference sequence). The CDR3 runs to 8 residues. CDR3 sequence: CASSSVVF. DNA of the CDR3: TGTGCCAGCAGCTCGGTTGTCTTC.

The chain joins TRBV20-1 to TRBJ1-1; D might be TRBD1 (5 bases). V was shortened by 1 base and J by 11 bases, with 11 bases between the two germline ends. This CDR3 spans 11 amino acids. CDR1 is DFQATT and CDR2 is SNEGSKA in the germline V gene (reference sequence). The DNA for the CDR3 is TGCAGTGCTAGAGGAGGACCAGGGGCTTTCTTT. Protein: CSARGGPGAFF.

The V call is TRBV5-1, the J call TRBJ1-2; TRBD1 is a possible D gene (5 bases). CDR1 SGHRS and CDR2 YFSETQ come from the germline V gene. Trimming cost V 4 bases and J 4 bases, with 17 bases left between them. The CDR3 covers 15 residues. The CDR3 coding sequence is TGCGCCAGCAGCCCCGCGGGACCTACTATCTATGGCTACACCTTC. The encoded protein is CASSPAGPTIYGYTF.

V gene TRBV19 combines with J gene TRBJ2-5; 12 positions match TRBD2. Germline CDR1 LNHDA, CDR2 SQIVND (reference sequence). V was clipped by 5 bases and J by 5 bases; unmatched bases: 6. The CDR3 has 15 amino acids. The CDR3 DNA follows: TGTGCCAGTAGTCGGAGGCTAGCGGGAGGGGAGACCCAGTACTTC. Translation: CASSRRLAGGETQYF.

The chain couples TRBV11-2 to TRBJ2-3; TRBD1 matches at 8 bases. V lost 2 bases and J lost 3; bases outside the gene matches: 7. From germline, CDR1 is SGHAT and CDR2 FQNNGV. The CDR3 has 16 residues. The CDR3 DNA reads TGTGCCAGCAGCTTAAGGGCGGACAGGGAAACAGATACGCAGTATTTT. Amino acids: CASSLRADRETDTQYF.

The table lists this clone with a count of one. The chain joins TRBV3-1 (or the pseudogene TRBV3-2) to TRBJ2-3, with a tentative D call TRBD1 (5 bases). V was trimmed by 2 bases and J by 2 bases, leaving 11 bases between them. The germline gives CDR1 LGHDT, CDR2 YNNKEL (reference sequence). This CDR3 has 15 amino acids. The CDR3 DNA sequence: TGTGCCAGCAGCCAAATGGCAGGGTTCACAGATACGCAGTATTTT. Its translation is CASSQMAGFTDTQYF.

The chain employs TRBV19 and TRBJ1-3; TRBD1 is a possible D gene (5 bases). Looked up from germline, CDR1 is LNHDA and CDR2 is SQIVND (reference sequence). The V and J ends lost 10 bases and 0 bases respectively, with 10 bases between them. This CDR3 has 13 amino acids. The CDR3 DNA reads TGTGCCATTCGGGGGGACTCTGGAAACACCATATATTTT. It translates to CAIRGDSGNTIYF. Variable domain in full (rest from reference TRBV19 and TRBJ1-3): DGGITQSPKYLFRKEGQNVTLSCEQNLNHDAMYWYRQDPGQGLRLIYYSQIVNDFQKGDIAEGYSVSREKKESFPLTVTSAQKNPTAFYLCAIRGDSGNTIYFGEGSWLTVV.

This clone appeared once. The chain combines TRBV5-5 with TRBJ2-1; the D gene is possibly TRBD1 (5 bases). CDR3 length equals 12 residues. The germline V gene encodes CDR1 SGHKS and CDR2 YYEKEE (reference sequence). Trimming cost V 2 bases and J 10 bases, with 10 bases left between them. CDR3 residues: CASSLNRLEQFF. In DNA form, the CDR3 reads TGTGCCAGCAGCTTAAACAGGCTAGAGCAGTTCTTC.

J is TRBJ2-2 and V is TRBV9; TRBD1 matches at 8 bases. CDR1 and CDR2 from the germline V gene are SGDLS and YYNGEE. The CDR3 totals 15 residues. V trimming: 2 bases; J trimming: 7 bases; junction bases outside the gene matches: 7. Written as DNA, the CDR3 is TGTGCCAGCAGCGTCTTAACAGGGGGTGGCGGGGAGCTGTTTTTT. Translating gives CASSVLTGGGGELFF.